Presented here are 3 T cell receptor beta chains from one specimen sequenced in a study of shared T cell receptors in the human thymus. The method was immunoSEQ multiplex PCR; TCRdb's version includes in-frame clones alone and lacks a portion of them. The repertoire has hundreds of thousands of clones, approximately 87% of them found once; the top ten carry 0.0094%. The same data also contributed to another study, on human thymus T cells.

The sample taken for sequencing was thymocytes. The receptors derive from a boy under two years old with a congenital heart defect.

The CDR3 is CASRNTQGMNTEAFF. The CDR3 DNA sequence: TGTGCCAGCAGAAATACACAGGGCATGAACACTGAAGCTTTCTTT. The rearrangement uses TRBV27 and TRBJ1-1, with D possibly TRBD1 on 6 matching bases. Germline V gene data show CDR1 as MNHEY and CDR2 as SMNVEV (reference sequence). The CDR3 covers 15 residues. V dropped 6 bases and J dropped 0 bases, with 14 bases sitting between them.

The chain joins TRBV28 to TRBJ1-2; D remains unclear. The CDR3 totals 14 residues. Germline V gene sequence: CDR1 MDHEN, CDR2 SYDVKM. Trimming took 5 bases from V and 4 from J, leaving 14 bases between them. The CDR3 DNA reads as TGTGCCAGCAGTCCCAGAGAACGGGGCTATGGCTACACCTTC. It specifies CASSPRERGYGYTF.

This chain links TRBV10-3 with TRBJ2-7; TRBD1 is a possible D gene (5 bases). The V gene lost 4 bases and the J gene lost 3 bases, with 13 bases spanning the gap. Germline values: CDR1 ENHRY, CDR2 SYGVKD. The CDR3 covers 14 residues. The chain's CDR3 is CAISGGSPFYEQYF. CDR3 DNA: TGTGCCATCAGTGGGGGCAGTCCATTCTACGAGCAGTACTTC.